This TCR beta chain was retrieved from a study of vaccination effects on CD4 cells after COVID-19. The overall study: Around 2 million PBMC per well were cultured with approximately 10 IU/ml IL-2 and 7.5 to 10 ug/ml peptides.

Study-wide results and caveats: Whether induced by infection or by vaccine, clones showed marked clonal contraction late after vaccination.

From germline, CDR1 is SQVTM and CDR2 ANQGSEA. This CDR3 has 14 residues. The junction had 10 bases not matched to a gene; V was cut back by 5 bases and J by 7 bases. Data came from immunoSEQ multiplex PCR; TCRdb stores just in-frame clones and leaves some out. The table records 45,000 to 65,000 clones, around four fifths of them present only once. As regards this clone: Its specificity is unknown.

Following culture for under 12 days, CD4+ T cells were isolated. Two-dose vaccination with either BNT162b2 or mRNA-1273 was given to the participants. Nucleocapsid antibody tests were negative, and the vaccine recipients had no prior SARS-CoV-2 infection. The clonotype was recovered from a human donor who received a COVID-19 vaccine. The chain uses TRBV29-1 and TRBJ2-1; TRBD2 matches 8 bases. The sequences come from CD4+ T cells from PBMCs cultured without peptide, collected after COVID-19 vaccination. CDR3 protein: CSVYQRELGNEQFF. CDR3 in DNA: TGCAGCGTTTATCAGCGGGAGCTGGGGAATGAGCAGTTCTTC.